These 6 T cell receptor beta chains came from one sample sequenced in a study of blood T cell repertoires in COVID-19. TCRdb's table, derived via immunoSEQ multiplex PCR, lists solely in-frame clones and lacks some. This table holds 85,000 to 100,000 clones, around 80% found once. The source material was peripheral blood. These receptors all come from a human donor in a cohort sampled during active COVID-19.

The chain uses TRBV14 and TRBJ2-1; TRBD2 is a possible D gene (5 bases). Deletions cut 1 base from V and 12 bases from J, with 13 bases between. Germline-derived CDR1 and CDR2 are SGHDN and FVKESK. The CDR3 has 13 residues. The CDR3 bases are TGTGCCAGCAGCCAAGGGGCGGGCTCGGGGCAGTTCTTC. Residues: CASSQGAGSGQFF.

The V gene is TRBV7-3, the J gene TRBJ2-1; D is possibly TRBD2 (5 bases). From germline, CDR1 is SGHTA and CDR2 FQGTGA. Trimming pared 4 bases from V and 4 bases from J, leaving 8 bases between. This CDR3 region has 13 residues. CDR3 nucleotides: TGTGCCAGCAGCTCGCCGGGGTACAATGAGCAGTTCTTC. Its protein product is CASSSPGYNEQFF.

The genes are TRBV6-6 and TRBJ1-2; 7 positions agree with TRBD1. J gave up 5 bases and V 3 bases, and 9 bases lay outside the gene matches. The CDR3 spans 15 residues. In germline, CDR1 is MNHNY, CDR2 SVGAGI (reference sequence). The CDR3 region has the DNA TGTGCCAGCAGTTATATAGAGGGGGCTCGATATGGCTACACCTTC. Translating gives CASSYIEGARYGYTF.

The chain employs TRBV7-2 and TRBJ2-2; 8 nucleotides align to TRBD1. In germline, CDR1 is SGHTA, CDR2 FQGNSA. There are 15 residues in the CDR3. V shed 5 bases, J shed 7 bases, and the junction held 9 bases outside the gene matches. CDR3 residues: CASSGGTGHLGELFF. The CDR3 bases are TGTGCCAGCAGCGGGGGGACAGGCCACCTCGGGGAGCTGTTTTTT.

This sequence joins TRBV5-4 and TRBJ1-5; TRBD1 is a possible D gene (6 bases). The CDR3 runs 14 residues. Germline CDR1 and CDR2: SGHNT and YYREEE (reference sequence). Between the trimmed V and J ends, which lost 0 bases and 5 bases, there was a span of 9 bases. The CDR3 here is CASSLGRGDQPQHF. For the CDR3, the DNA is TGTGCCAGCAGCTTGGGCAGGGGAGATCAGCCCCAGCATTTT.

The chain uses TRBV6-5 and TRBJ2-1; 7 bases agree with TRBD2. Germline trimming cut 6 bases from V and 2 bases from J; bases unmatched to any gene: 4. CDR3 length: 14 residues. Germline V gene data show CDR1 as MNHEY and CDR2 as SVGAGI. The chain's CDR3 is CASRLAAAYNEQFF. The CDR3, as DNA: TGTGCCAGCAGGCTAGCGGCTGCCTACAATGAGCAGTTCTTC.